The 8 T cell receptor beta chains below all came from one sample that was sequenced in a study of CD8 T cells in ankylosing spondylitis. Each CDR3 protein is one row after TCRdb ran MiXCR on the 5' RACE reads. The data hold around 340,000 distinct CDR3 sequences, with around 20% observed a single time. The sample taken for sequencing was blood, either unsorted or a sorted T cell fraction (not recorded which). The receptor source for this set is a male donor with ankylosing spondylitis or in good health (not recorded which).

CDR3 in amino acids: CASSAHRGNEQFF. The CDR3 DNA follows: TGTGCCAGCAGTGCCCATCGGGGAAATGAGCAGTTCTTC. This chain connects TRBV25-1 to TRBJ2-1; D might be TRBD2 (5 bases). This CDR3 has 13 residues. Germline loops: CDR1 MGHDK, CDR2 SYGVNS. V gave up 4 bases and J gave up 7 bases, with 11 bases separating them.

This sequence joins TRBV6-2 or TRBV6-3 and TRBJ1-5, with D possibly TRBD1 on 6 matching bases. Deletions cut 10 bases from V and 7 bases from J, with 20 bases between. Germline loops: CDR1 MNHEY, CDR2 SVGEGT. This CDR3 contains 14 residues. The CDR3 here is CATRRPKGGQPQHF. CDR3 sequence (DNA): TGTGCCACCCGAAGACCAAAGGGGGGACAGCCCCAGCATTTT.

Only a few counts were recorded for this clonotype. This chain joins TRBV12-3 or TRBV12-4 and TRBJ2-4; TRBD2 aligns across 7 bases. The trim removed 3 bases at V and 2 bases at J, leaving 1 base unmatched. The CDR3 spans 14 residues. CDR3 DNA sequence: TGTGCCAGCAGTTTCGGGGGGTCCAAAAACATTCAGTACTTC. Amino acids: CASSFGGSKNIQYF.

This chain links TRBV10-3 with TRBJ2-2; no reliable D call. The CDR3 is made up of 12 amino acids. V was cut by 2 bases and J by 6 bases, with 4 bases left in between. CDR1 is ENHRY and CDR2 is SYGVKD in the germline V gene. The CDR3 DNA sequence: TGTGCCATCAGTGAGGGGGCCGGGGAGCTGTTTTTT. Encoded protein: CAISEGAGELFF.

The chain couples TRBV2 to TRBJ2-3, with D perhaps TRBD2 (6 bases). This CDR3 contains 16 residues. CDR1 SNHLY and CDR2 FYNNEI come from the germline V gene. Trimming cost V 3 bases and J 5 bases, with 18 bases left between them. CDR3 region: CASSDGEYGEVDTQYF. The CDR3 nucleotides are TGTGCCAGCAGTGACGGTGAATACGGGGAGGTAGATACGCAGTATTTT.

The V gene is TRBV20-1, the J gene TRBJ2-1, with 9 bases fitting TRBD2. The CDR3 totals 15 residues. J was trimmed by 4 bases and V by 1 base; bases with no gene match: 5. Germline V CDR1 and CDR2: DFQATT, SNEGSKA (reference sequence). In DNA form, the CDR3 reads TGCAGTGCTAGAGTGTACAGCGGGGGGTACAATGAGCAGTTCTTC. Translating gives CSARVYSGGYNEQFF.

This clonotype came up a few times. The V and J genes are TRBV5-1 and TRBJ2-7; D gene uncertain. Trimming shortened V by 4 bases and J by 7 bases, and 15 bases separated the two germline ends. CDR3 length equals 13 residues. Per the germline V gene, CDR1 is SGHRS and CDR2 is YFSETQ. The CDR3 loop reads CASSMDGSWEQYF. The CDR3 region has the DNA TGCGCCAGCAGCATGGACGGGTCTTGGGAGCAGTACTTC. Full variable domain (remainder filled in from reference TRBV5-1 and TRBJ2-7): KAGVTQTPRYLIKTRGQQVTLSCSPISGHRSVSWYQQTPGQGLQFLFEYFSETQRNKGNFPGRFSGRQFSNSRSEMNVSTLELGDSALYLCASSMDGSWEQYFGPGTRLTVT.

For the CDR3, the DNA is TGTGCCAGCAGTTTACGGGGCAGGGCAGAGACCCAGTACTTC. Translating gives CASSLRGRAETQYF. The chain recombines TRBV27 with TRBJ2-5; the D call may be TRBD1 or TRBD2 (5 bases each). The CDR3 totals 14 residues. Germline CDR1 is MNHEY and CDR2 is SMNVEV (reference sequence). V lost 2 bases and J 4 bases, leaving 11 bases between the germline ends.